This T cell receptor beta chain emerged from a study of T cell repertoires in cytomegalovirus infection. At the level of the study: TCR beta signatures that were public indicated CMV infection and matching HLA type.

Whole-study findings and limits: Dominating the ex vivo response were TCR beta clonotypes that were CMV-specific and HLA-C-restricted.

Germline loops: CDR1 SGHVS, CDR2 FNYEAQ. This CDR3 has 15 amino acids. TCRdb redid the calling of the reads with MiXCR, one entry per CDR3 protein. Counted here are 150,000 to 200,000 distinct CDR3 sequences, 28% occurring once; the ten biggest clones make up 30% to 35%. Regarding this clonotype: Its cognate antigen is unknown. The junction departs from germline at one end; a sequencing error may be responsible.

The V call is TRBV7-6, the J call TRBJ2-1; 8 bases are a match to TRBD2. The sample taken for sequencing was PBMCs. This TCR derives from a human donor in good health (CMV status not recorded). Some clones in this sample may be carry-over from other donors' samples. The CDR3 sequence: CASSLTSGAYNEQFF. The CDR3 DNA follows: TGTGCTAGCAGCCTTACTAGCGGAGCCTACAATGAGCAGTTCTTC. The variable domain in full, with the rest retrieved from reference TRBV7-6 and TRBJ2-1, is GAGVSQSPRYKVTKRGQDVALRCDPISGHVSLYWYRQALGQGPEFLTYFNYEAQQDKSGLPNDRFSAERPEGSISTLTIQRTEQRDSAMYRCASSLTSGAYNEQFFGPGTRLTVL.